The T cell receptor beta chain under discussion was sequenced for a study of blood T cells in healthy people across ages. The wider study: For every two T cells, template switching captured about one barcoded beta molecule.

The V and J ends lost 7 bases and 6 bases respectively, with 9 bases between them. The CDR3 has 12 residues. Germline CDR1 is MNHEY and CDR2 is SVGAGI. A J-beta primer mix and a sample-barcoded 5' primer were used in a second PCR of roughly 6 to 11 cycles. TCRdb recomputed calls from the 5' RACE reads with MiXCR, one row per CDR3 protein. The sample yields about 640,000 distinct CDR3 sequences, about 30% seen once. Sequenced sample: blood. This TCR was sampled from a woman aged 80 or older in good health. V gene TRBV6-5 combines with J gene TRBJ2-2, with a weak D call TRBD2 (7 bases). The DNA of the CDR3 is TGTGCCAGCATGGGGGGGCCCGGGGAGCTGTTTTTT. This translates into CASMGGPGELFF.